Here is one T cell receptor (beta chain) with its context. Germline V lookup: CDR1 KGHSH, CDR2 LQKENI. The V and J ends lost 2 bases and 8 bases, in that order; junction bases with no gene match: 6. The CDR3 sequence is 14 residues long. These data belong to a study of T cell responses to AZD1222 COVID-19 vaccine. The data were produced by immunoSEQ multiplex PCR, yet TCRdb's version contains in-frame clones alone and is incomplete. This table holds roughly 96,000 clones, about 88% found once. The TCR was taken from an adult in good health. This sample comprised peripheral blood, obtained on day 0 of AZD1222 vaccination. The V gene is TRBV18, the J gene TRBJ2-1, with 7 bases aligning to TRBD1. DNA for the CDR3: TGTGCCAGCTCACCAGTGACAGGGTCTCATGAGCAGTTCTTC. Translating it yields CASSPVTGSHEQFF.